This T cell receptor beta chain comes out of a study of control samples from healthy donors and cancer patients. The assay was immunoSEQ multiplex PCR, and TCRdb's table has in-frame clones only and misses some. The sample lists approximately 120,000 clones, more than 75% occurring once. V was pared by 2 bases and J by 5 bases, with 11 bases of the junction left unmatched. Germline CDR1 WSHSY, CDR2 SAAADI. The CDR3 sequence is 17 residues long. Sequenced input: blood. The chain uses TRBV10-2 and TRBJ2-1, with 8 bases matching TRBD2. This receptor was obtained from a man aged 18-30 years in good health. The CDR3 nucleotides are TGCGCCAGCAGTGAGACCCGGACTAGCAGGGATAACAATGAGCAGTTCTTC. Translation: CASSETRTSRDNNEQFF.